These 27 T cell receptor beta chains originate from one sample sequenced in a study of blood T cell repertoires in COVID-19. Repertoires were generated with immunoSEQ multiplex PCR, while TCRdb's copy carries only in-frame clones and drops some. The sample lists 68,000 or so clones, 65% to 80% seen once, with roughly a quarter in the top ten. The sample comprised peripheral blood. These receptors all stem from a human donor in a cohort sampled during active COVID-19.

The chain recombines TRBV7-8 with TRBJ2-7; the match to TRBD1 covers 7 bases. Germline V lookup: CDR1 SGHVS, CDR2 FQNEAQ. With V trimmed by 0 bases and J by 0 bases, 8 bases remained unmatched. The CDR3 runs to 17 residues. The CDR3 sequence is CASSLAQGQILSYEQYF. CDR3 bases: TGTGCCAGCAGCTTAGCCCAGGGACAGATCCTCTCCTACGAGCAGTACTTC.

The gene calls are TRBV3-1 (or the pseudogene TRBV3-2) and TRBJ1-1; 7 bases are shared with TRBD1. J was trimmed by 2 bases and V by 4 bases; bases with no gene match: 4. Germline V CDR1 and CDR2: LGHDT, YNNKEL (reference sequence). The CDR3 is 14 amino acids. CDR3 nucleotides: TGTGCCAGCAGCCGAACAGGGGTTAACACTGAAGCTTTCTTT. Its translation is CASSRTGVNTEAFF.

The chain joins TRBV3-1 (or the pseudogene TRBV3-2) to TRBJ2-5; 8 positions agree with TRBD2. J was trimmed by 3 bases and V by 7 bases; bases with no gene match: 13. CDR1 and CDR2 (germline): LGHDT, YNNKEL (reference sequence). This CDR3 has 16 amino acids. DNA of the CDR3: TGTGCCAGCAACCGGGGGGGCCGGTTTAAAGAAGAGACCCAGTACTTC. As protein: CASNRGGRFKEETQYF.

The chain is built from TRBV3-1 (or the pseudogene TRBV3-2) and TRBJ2-5; TRBD2 is a possible D gene (5 bases). The germline gives CDR1 LGHDT, CDR2 YNNKEL (reference sequence). The length of the CDR3 is 13 residues. The V and J ends lost 5 bases and 5 bases respectively, with 12 bases between them. CDR3 sequence reads: CASSARPGETQYF. The CDR3 bases are TGTGCCAGCAGCGCACGTCCGGGGGAGACCCAGTACTTC.

The chain couples TRBV21-1 to TRBJ1-2; TRBD1 was called by the table and not checked on the DNA. TRBV21-1 is given as a pseudogene. This CDR3 has 16 amino acids. The CDR3 is CASSKAPPVQSYGYTF. CDR3 DNA: TGTGCCAGCAGCAAAGCACCCCCCGTACAGAGCTATGGCTACACCTTC.

The rearrangement joins TRBV10-3 to TRBJ2-5, with D unclear. The CDR3 loop spans 13 amino acids. Germline V gene data show CDR1 as ENHRY and CDR2 as SYGVKD. Trimming stripped 4 bases from V and 2 bases from J, with 8 bases between. CDR3 region: CAISGVSQETQYF. Written as DNA, the CDR3 is TGTGCCATCAGTGGAGTATCTCAAGAGACCCAGTACTTC.

The rearrangement joins TRBV6-1 to TRBJ2-5; D remains ambiguous. Trimming removed 1 base from V and 7 bases from J, with 13 bases in between. CDR1 MNHNS and CDR2 SASEGT come from the germline V gene. The CDR3 is made up of 14 amino acids. For the CDR3, the DNA is TGTGCCAGCAGTGAAGGATCGGTACGTGGGACCCAGTACTTC. Translated, it gives CASSEGSVRGTQYF.

This clone was seen once. The chain carries TRBV30 and TRBJ2-6; no definite D call. V was trimmed by 4 bases and J by 0 bases, leaving 10 bases between them. This CDR3 has 15 amino acids. Germline V gives CDR1 GTSNPN, CDR2 SVGIG (reference sequence). The DNA of the CDR3 is TGTGCCTGGACCACTGGGCTCTCTGGGGCCAACGTCCTGACTTTC. Amino acids: CAWTTGLSGANVLTF.

Regarding this clone: Different DNA sequences within this sample yield the same CDR3. This chain links TRBV7-8 with TRBJ1-5, with D perhaps TRBD1 (6 bases). The CDR3 consists of 15 residues. V was clipped by 3 bases and J by 0 bases, with 9 bases between them. The germline V gene has CDR1 SGHVS and CDR2 FQNEAQ. The CDR3 nucleotides are TGTGCCAGCAGCTTGGCAGGGGATAGCAATCAGCCCCAGCATTTT. It yields the protein CASSLAGDSNQPQHF.

This clone was observed a few times. This sequence joins TRBV3-1 (or the pseudogene TRBV3-2) and TRBJ2-5; 8 bases are a match to TRBD2. The CDR3 loop spans 16 amino acids. The V and J ends lost 5 bases and 1 base, in that order; junction bases with no gene match: 9. Germline CDR1 and CDR2: LGHDT and YNNKEL (reference sequence). CDR3 nucleotides: TGTGCCAGCAGCTCGGTAGCGGGGTCAGCCCAAGAGACCCAGTACTTC. Translating it yields CASSSVAGSAQETQYF.

The rearrangement uses TRBV7-2 and TRBJ1-6, with TRBD1 matching 11 bases. Trimming cost V 5 bases and J 14 bases; bases outside gene matches: 5. There are 13 residues in the CDR3. CDR1 and CDR2 (germline): SGHTA, FQGNSA. The CDR3 DNA reads as TGTGCCAGCAGCGGGACAGGGGGGGGTTCCCTCCACTTT. This sequence encodes CASSGTGGGSLHF.

This clone is a singleton in its sample. The chain links TRBV7-2 to TRBJ1-2; D is ambiguous. The V gene lost 2 bases and the J gene lost 8 bases, with 15 bases spanning the gap. The CDR3 extends over 14 amino acids. Germline V gene sequence: CDR1 SGHTA, CDR2 FQGNSA. DNA of the CDR3: TGTGCCAGCAGCTTACGAGAGGGTTTCGACGGCTACACCTTC. It yields the protein CASSLREGFDGYTF.

This clone appeared a few times. The chain recombines TRBV30 with TRBJ2-1; TRBD2 might be the D (5 bases). V was pared by 3 bases and J by 0 bases, with 12 bases between. CDR1 and CDR2 (germline): GTSNPN, SVGIG (reference sequence). The CDR3 runs 15 residues. The CDR3 sequence is CAWRVDLSSYNEQFF. In DNA, the CDR3 is TGTGCCTGGAGGGTGGACTTAAGCTCCTACAATGAGCAGTTCTTC. The variable domain in full, completed from reference TRBV30 and TRBJ2-1, reads SQTIHQWPATLVQPVGSPLSLECTVEGTSNPNLYWYRQAAGRGLQLLFYSVGIGQISSEVPQNLSASRPQDRQFILSSKKLLLSDSGFYLCAWRVDLSSYNEQFFGPGTRLTVL.

V is TRBV9 and J is TRBJ2-2, with a weak D call TRBD2 (5 bases). Germline V CDR1 and CDR2: SGDLS, YYNGEE. The CDR3 loop spans 14 amino acids. The V end was cut by 4 bases, the J end by 0 bases, with 7 bases between. The CDR3 nucleotides read TGTGCCAGCAGCCTGGAGGCGAACACCGGGGAGCTGTTTTTT. It encodes CASSLEANTGELFF.

The genes are TRBV7-2 and TRBJ1-2, with TRBD1 identical over 8 bases. The V and J ends lost 4 bases and 7 bases, in that order; junction bases with no gene match: 5. The CDR3 length is 13 residues. The V gene's germline CDR1 is SGHTA and CDR2 FQGNSA. The CDR3 sequence: CASSYGQGSGYTF. CDR3 sequence (DNA): TGTGCCAGCAGCTACGGACAGGGATCTGGCTACACCTTC. Full variable domain (outside the CDR3, taken from reference TRBV7-2 and TRBJ1-2): GAGVSQSPSNKVTEKGKDVELRCDPISGHTALYWYRQSLGQGLEFLIYFQGNSAPDKSGLPSDRFSAERTGGSVSTLTIQRTQQEDSAVYLCASSYGQGSGYTFGSGTRLTVV.

In its sample, this clone was seen a few times. V gene TRBV7-8 combines with J gene TRBJ2-3, with TRBD2 matching over 13 bases. Germline CDR1 reads SGHVS; CDR2 reads FQNEAQ. The trim removed 0 bases at V and 6 bases at J, leaving 6 bases unmatched. This CDR3 region has 17 residues. The DNA of the CDR3 is TGTGCCAGCAGCTTAGCCGGGACTAGCGGGAAAGGGGATACGCAGTATTTT. Translating gives CASSLAGTSGKGDTQYF.

The chain carries TRBV19 and TRBJ1-5; no firm D call. V lost 5 bases and J 7 bases, leaving 15 bases between the germline ends. CDR1 LNHDA and CDR2 SQIVND come from the germline V gene (reference sequence). The CDR3 loop spans 14 amino acids. CDR3 in amino acids: CASSVVALEQPQHF. DNA for the CDR3: TGTGCCAGTAGTGTGGTTGCGTTGGAGCAGCCCCAGCATTTT. The whole variable domain, filled in from reference TRBV19 and TRBJ1-5, reads DGGITQSPKYLFRKEGQNVTLSCEQNLNHDAMYWYRQDPGQGLRLIYYSQIVNDFQKGDIAEGYSVSREKKESFPLTVTSAQKNPTAFYLCASSVVALEQPQHFGDGTRLSIL.

The chain recombines TRBV7-9 with TRBJ1-2, with unresolved D. V lost 5 bases to trimming and J lost 4 bases, with 8 bases between them. CDR3 size: 12 residues. CDR1 is SEHNR and CDR2 is FQNEAQ in the germline V gene (reference sequence). Written as DNA, the CDR3 is TGTGCCAGCAGCAGCCGGGGCTATGGCTACACCTTC. Its protein product is CASSSRGYGYTF.

The V gene is TRBV29-1, the J gene TRBJ2-3; 7 positions match TRBD1. The V segment lost 4 bases and the J segment 1 base; nucleotides outside the gene matches: 2. The CDR3 loop spans 13 amino acids. Germline V CDR1 and CDR2: SQVTM, ANQGSEA. The CDR3 loop reads CSVGQGGTDTQYF. DNA of the CDR3: TGCAGCGTTGGACAGGGTGGCACAGATACGCAGTATTTT.

This chain connects TRBV7-2 to TRBJ2-1, with D uncertain. Trimming stripped 5 bases from V and 8 bases from J, with 13 bases between. There are 13 residues in the CDR3. Looked up from germline, CDR1 is SGHTA and CDR2 is FQGNSA. CDR3 amino acids: CASSPSAWDEQFF. In DNA, the CDR3 is TGTGCCAGCAGCCCAAGCGCATGGGATGAGCAGTTCTTC.

The rearrangement uses TRBV27 and TRBJ2-7; perhaps TRBD1 as D (6 bases). The germline V gene encodes CDR1 MNHEY and CDR2 SMNVEV (reference sequence). V was shortened by 3 bases and J by 5 bases, with 11 bases between the two germline ends. There are 13 residues in the CDR3. The CDR3 reads CASSFGQGNEQYF. The CDR3 DNA is TGTGCCAGCAGTTTCGGGCAGGGGAACGAGCAGTACTTC.

This clone turned up a few times. The chain joins TRBV2 to TRBJ2-5, with D maybe TRBD2 (6 bases). Trimming shortened V by 6 bases and J by 3 bases, and 8 bases separated the two germline ends. The CDR3 is 12 residues long. CDR1 and CDR2 from the germline V gene are SNHLY and FYNNEI. The chain's CDR3 is CASSWGEETQYF. CDR3 nucleotide sequence: TGTGCCAGCAGCTGGGGGGAAGAGACCCAGTACTTC.

The chain combines TRBV3-1 (or the pseudogene TRBV3-2) with TRBJ1-1; D is unclear. There are 14 residues in the CDR3. From germline, CDR1 is LGHDT and CDR2 YNNKEL (reference sequence). Trimming took 4 bases from V and 0 from J, leaving 9 bases between them. CDR3 DNA sequence: TGTGCCAGCAGCCGTGAGGGTTTGAACACTGAAGCTTTCTTT. It specifies CASSREGLNTEAFF.

The chain combines TRBV7-2 with TRBJ2-7; 9 bases fit TRBD1. The length of the CDR3 is 16 residues. Trimming at V came to 3 bases and at J to 2 bases, leaving 8 bases not matched to a gene. In germline, CDR1 is SGHTA, CDR2 FQGNSA. The CDR3, as DNA: TGTGCCAGCAGCTTCCTGCCGGGACAGGGAACCTACGAGCAGTACTTC. Translated, it gives CASSFLPGQGTYEQYF.

This clone was counted once. This rearrangement joins TRBV13 to TRBJ2-2, with 14 bases fitting TRBD2. The CDR3 covers 18 residues. With V trimmed by 4 bases and J by 4 bases, 8 bases remained unmatched. Per the germline V gene, CDR1 is PRHDT and CDR2 is FYEKMQ (reference sequence). The CDR3 sequence: CASSSGLAGESGTGELFF. In nucleotides, the CDR3 is TGTGCCAGCAGCTCGGGACTAGCGGGAGAGTCGGGCACCGGGGAGCTGTTTTTT.

V usage is TRBV6-5 and J usage is TRBJ2-7; D not resolved. CDR1 and CDR2 (germline): MNHEY, SVGAGI. The germline V and J ends were trimmed by 6 bases and 3 bases, with 6 bases remaining between them. The CDR3 runs 11 residues. The CDR3 region is CASRENYEQYF. The CDR3 nucleotides read TGTGCCAGCAGGGAGAACTACGAGCAGTACTTC.

The V gene is TRBV30, the J gene TRBJ1-6, with D possibly TRBD1 on 5 matching bases. Trimming cost V 8 bases and J 17 bases, with 22 bases left between them. This CDR3 has 12 residues. The germline gives CDR1 GTSNPN, CDR2 SVGIG (reference sequence). The CDR3 DNA follows: TGTGCCGGGAAACAGGCGGCCGGGCCAATCCACTTT. Its protein is CAGKQAAGPIHF. Complete variable domain (other parts from reference TRBV30 and TRBJ1-6): SQTIHQWPATLVQPVGSPLSLECTVEGTSNPNLYWYRQAAGRGLQLLFYSVGIGQISSEVPQNLSASRPQDRQFILSSKKLLLSDSGFYLCAGKQAAGPIHFGNGTRLTVT.